This paragraph reports one TCR beta chain. The V gene lost 4 bases and the J gene lost 4 bases, with 20 bases spanning the gap. Germline values: CDR1 SGHDN, CDR2 FVKESK. The length of the CDR3 is 16 residues. Sequencing used immunoSEQ multiplex PCR; TCRdb keeps in-frame clones, though not all of them. The data contain hundreds of thousands of clones, 88% of them singletons. The data are from a study of blood T cell repertoires in COVID-19. Overall study context: The analysed material was cDNA or gDNA that came from T cells, B-cell-depleted T cells, or PBMCs.

A Seattle source enrolled patients during active infection and followed them longitudinally. The chain has TRBV14 and TRBJ2-7, with a weak D call TRBD2 (5 bases). The TCR comes from a woman aged 70 to 79 with COVID-19, enrolled during active disease. The sequenced material came from peripheral blood. The DNA of the CDR3 is TGTGCCAGCAGCCCCCAGGCCGGGGAAGTTGTTTACGAGCAGTACTTC. Translated: CASSPQAGEVVYEQYF.